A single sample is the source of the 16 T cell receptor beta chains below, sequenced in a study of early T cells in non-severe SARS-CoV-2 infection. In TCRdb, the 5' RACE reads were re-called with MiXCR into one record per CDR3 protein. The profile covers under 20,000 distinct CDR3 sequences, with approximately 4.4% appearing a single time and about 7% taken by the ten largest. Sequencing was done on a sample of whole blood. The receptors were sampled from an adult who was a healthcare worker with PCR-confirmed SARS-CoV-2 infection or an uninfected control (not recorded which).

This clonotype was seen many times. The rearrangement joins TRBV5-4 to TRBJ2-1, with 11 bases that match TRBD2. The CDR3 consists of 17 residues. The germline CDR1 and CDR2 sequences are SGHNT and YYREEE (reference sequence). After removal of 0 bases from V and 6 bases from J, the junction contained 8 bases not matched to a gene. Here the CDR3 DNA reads TGTGCCAGCAGCTTGGGGGCTAGCGGGGGGACCATCAATGAGCAGTTCTTC. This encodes CASSLGASGGTINEQFF.

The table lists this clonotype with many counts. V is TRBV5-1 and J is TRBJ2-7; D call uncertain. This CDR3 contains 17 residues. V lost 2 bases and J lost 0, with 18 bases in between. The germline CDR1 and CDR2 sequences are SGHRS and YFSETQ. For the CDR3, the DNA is TGCGCCAGCAGCTTAAAAAACGGGCCAAGTAACTCCTACGAGCAGTACTTC. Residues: CASSLKNGPSNSYEQYF.

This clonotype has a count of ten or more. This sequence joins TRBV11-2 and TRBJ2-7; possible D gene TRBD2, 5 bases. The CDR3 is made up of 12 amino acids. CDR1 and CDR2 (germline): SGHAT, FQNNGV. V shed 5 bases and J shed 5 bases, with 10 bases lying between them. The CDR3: CASSPSGDEQYF. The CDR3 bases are TGTGCCAGCAGCCCGTCCGGGGACGAGCAGTACTTC.

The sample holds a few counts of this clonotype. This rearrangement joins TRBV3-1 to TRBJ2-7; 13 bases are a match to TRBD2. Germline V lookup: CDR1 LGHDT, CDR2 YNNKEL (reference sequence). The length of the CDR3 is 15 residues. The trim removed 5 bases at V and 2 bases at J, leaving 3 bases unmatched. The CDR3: CASSYGLAGAYEQYF. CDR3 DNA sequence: TGTGCCAGCAGCTACGGACTAGCGGGGGCCTACGAGCAGTACTTC.

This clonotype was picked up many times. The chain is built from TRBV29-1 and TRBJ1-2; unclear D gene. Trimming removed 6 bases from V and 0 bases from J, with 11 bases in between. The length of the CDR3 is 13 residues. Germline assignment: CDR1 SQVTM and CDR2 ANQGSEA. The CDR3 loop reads CSVVEGSNYGYTF. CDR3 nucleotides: TGCAGCGTGGTGGAGGGCTCTAACTATGGCTACACCTTC.

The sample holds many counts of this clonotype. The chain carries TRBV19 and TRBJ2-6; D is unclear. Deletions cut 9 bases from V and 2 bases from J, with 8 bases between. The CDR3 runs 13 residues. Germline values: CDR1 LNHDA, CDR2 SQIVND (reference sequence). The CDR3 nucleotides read TGTGCCAGCTCTCAACCTGGGGCCAACGTCCTGACTTTC. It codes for CASSQPGANVLTF.

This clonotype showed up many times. The CDR3 DNA sequence: TGTGCCAGCAGCCAACTCTTGAACACTGAAGCTTTCTTT. Residues: CASSQLLNTEAFF. This chain joins TRBV7-9 and TRBJ1-1; D is undetermined. Germline CDR1 reads SEHNR; CDR2 reads FQNEAQ (reference sequence). Trimming removed 5 bases from V and 0 bases from J, with 7 bases in between. The CDR3 loop spans 13 amino acids.

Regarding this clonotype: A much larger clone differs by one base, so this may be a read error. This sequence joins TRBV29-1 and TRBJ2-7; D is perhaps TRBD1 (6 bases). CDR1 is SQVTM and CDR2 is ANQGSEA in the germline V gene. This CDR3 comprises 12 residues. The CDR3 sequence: CSASGEIYEQHF. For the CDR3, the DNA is TGCAGCGCTTCAGGGGAGATCTACGAGCAGCACTTC.

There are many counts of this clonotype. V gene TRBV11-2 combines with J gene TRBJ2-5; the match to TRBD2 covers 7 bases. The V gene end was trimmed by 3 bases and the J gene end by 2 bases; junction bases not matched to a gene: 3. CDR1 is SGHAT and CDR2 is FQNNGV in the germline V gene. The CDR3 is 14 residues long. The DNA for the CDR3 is TGTGCCAGCAGCTTGGGACTACGACAAGAGACCCAGTACTTC. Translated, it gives CASSLGLRQETQYF.

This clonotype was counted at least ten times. The CDR3 loop reads CASSPSADTQYF. CDR3 DNA sequence: TGTGCCAGCTCACCGTCCGCAGATACGCAGTATTTT. The rearrangement uses TRBV18 and TRBJ2-3; D remains unclear. The CDR3 is made up of 12 amino acids. Germline CDR1 reads KGHSH; CDR2 reads LQKENI. Trimming shortened V by 3 bases and J by 4 bases, and 5 bases separated the two germline ends.

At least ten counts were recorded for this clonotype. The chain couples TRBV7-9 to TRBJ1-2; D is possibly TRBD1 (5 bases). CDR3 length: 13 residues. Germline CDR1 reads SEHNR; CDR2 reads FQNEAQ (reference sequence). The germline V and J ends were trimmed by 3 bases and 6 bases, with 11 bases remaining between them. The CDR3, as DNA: TGTGCCAGCAGCTTGACAGCCGAAGATGGCTACACCTTC. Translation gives CASSLTAEDGYTF.

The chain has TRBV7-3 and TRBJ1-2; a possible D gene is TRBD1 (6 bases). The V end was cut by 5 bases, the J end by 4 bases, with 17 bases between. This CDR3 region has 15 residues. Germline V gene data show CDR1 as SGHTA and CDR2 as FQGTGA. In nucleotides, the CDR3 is TGTGCCAGCAGCCGGGGGCCAGTAGAGACCTATGGCTACACCTTC. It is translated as CASSRGPVETYGYTF.

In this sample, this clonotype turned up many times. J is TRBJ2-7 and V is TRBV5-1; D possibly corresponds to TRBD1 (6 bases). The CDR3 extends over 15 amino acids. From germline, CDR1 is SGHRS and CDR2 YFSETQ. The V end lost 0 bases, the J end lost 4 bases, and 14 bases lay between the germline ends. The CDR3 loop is CASSLESRGAYEQYF. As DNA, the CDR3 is TGCGCCAGCAGCTTGGAAAGCAGGGGCGCGTACGAGCAGTACTTC.

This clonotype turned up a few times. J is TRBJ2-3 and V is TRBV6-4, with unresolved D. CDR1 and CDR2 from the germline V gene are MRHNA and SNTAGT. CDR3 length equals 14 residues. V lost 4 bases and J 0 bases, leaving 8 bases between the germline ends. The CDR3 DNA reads TGTGCCAGCAGTGTACGCGGCAGCACAGATACGCAGTATTTT. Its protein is CASSVRGSTDTQYF.

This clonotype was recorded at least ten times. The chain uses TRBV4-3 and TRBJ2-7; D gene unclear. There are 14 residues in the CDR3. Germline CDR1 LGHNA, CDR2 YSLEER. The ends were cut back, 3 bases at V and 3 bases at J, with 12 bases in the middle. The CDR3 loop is CASSHSSSVYEQYF. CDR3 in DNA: TGCGCCAGCAGCCATTCGTCCTCGGTCTACGAGCAGTACTTC.

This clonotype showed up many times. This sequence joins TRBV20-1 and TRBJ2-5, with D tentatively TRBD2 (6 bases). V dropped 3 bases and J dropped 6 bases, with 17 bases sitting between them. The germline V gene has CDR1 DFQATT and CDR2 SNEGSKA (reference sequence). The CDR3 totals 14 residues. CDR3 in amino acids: CSAREPGDGQTQYF. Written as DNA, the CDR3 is TGCAGTGCTAGGGAACCGGGGGACGGACAGACCCAGTACTTC.